These 23 T cell receptor beta chains share one sample of origin, sequenced in a study of blood T cell repertoires in COVID-19. The method was immunoSEQ multiplex PCR; TCRdb's version includes in-frame clones alone and lacks a portion of them. The sample yields 150,000 to 200,000 clones, 84% seen once. The source material was PBMCs or T cells enriched from blood (not recorded which). The receptors were sampled from a man between 50 and 59 years old who had recovered from COVID-19.

The rearrangement uses TRBV10-1 and TRBJ1-6, with D hard to call. Trimming took 4 bases from V and 4 from J, leaving 5 bases between them. The CDR3 runs 13 residues. Per the germline V gene, CDR1 is WNHNN and CDR2 is SYGVQD (reference sequence). The CDR3 nucleotides are TGCGCCAGCAGTGCCAGTTATAATTCACCCCTCCACTTT. Translated: CASSASYNSPLHF.

V gene TRBV12-3 or TRBV12-4 combines with J gene TRBJ1-2, with TRBD1 identical over 7 bases. Trimming took 5 bases from V and 1 from J; bases not matched to a gene: 1. The CDR3 is made up of 13 amino acids. The CDR3 DNA reads as TGTGCCAGCAGTGACAGGGTTAACTATGGCTACACCTTC. Its translation is CASSDRVNYGYTF.

J is TRBJ2-5 and V is TRBV14, with TRBD1 as a possible D gene (7 bases). V shed 1 base and J shed 6 bases, with 18 bases lying between them. This CDR3 spans 16 amino acids. CDR1 SGHDN and CDR2 FVKESK come from the germline V gene. The chain's CDR3 is CASSQAAGGSVQTQYF. For the CDR3, the DNA is TGTGCCAGCAGCCAAGCAGCAGGGGGGTCCGTGCAGACCCAGTACTTC.

The chain uses TRBV9 and TRBJ1-1; 7 bases are shared with TRBD1. This CDR3 contains 15 residues. Germline V CDR1 and CDR2: SGDLS, YYNGEE. V was clipped by 0 bases and J by 2 bases; unmatched bases: 4. The CDR3 sequence: CASSVDRTGNTEAFF. Written as DNA, the CDR3 is TGTGCCAGCAGCGTAGATAGGACAGGCAACACTGAAGCTTTCTTT.

This clone was counted a single time. The V call is TRBV7-8, the J call TRBJ2-7; 8 nucleotides agree with TRBD1. This CDR3 spans 15 amino acids. Looked up from germline, CDR1 is SGHVS and CDR2 is FQNEAQ. Trimming removed 5 bases from V and 2 bases from J; junction bases left unmatched: 8. The DNA for the CDR3 is TGTGCCAGCAGCCCGCGGACAGGGATGGCCTACGAGCAGTACTTC. It codes for CASSPRTGMAYEQYF.

The chain uses TRBV3-1 (or the pseudogene TRBV3-2) and TRBJ2-1, with 13 bases that match TRBD2. There are 17 residues in the CDR3. Per germline, CDR1 LGHDT and CDR2 YNNKEL (reference sequence). V shed 4 bases and J 7 bases; nucleotides not matched to a gene: 10. DNA for the CDR3: TGTGCCAGCAGCCCACGAACTAGCGGGGGGGCCTGGAATGAGCAGTTCTTC. Amino acids: CASSPRTSGGAWNEQFF.

The CDR3 loop reads CASSPRGSGAGEKLFF. CDR3 DNA sequence: TGCGCCAGCAGCCCAAGAGGCTCAGGGGCTGGTGAAAAACTGTTTTTT. The chain couples TRBV4-1 to TRBJ1-4; tentatively, D is TRBD1 (6 bases). The CDR3 is 16 residues long. The germline gives CDR1 MGHRA, CDR2 YSYEKL. The V gene lost 4 bases and the J gene lost 7 bases, with 19 bases spanning the gap.

The chain combines TRBV5-4 with TRBJ2-7; TRBD1 aligns across 7 bases. V lost 0 bases and J lost 1; bases outside the gene matches: 1. This CDR3 contains 14 residues. CDR1 and CDR2 (germline): SGHNT, YYREEE (reference sequence). CDR3 region: CASSLETGSYEQYF. In DNA, the CDR3 is TGTGCCAGCAGCTTGGAGACAGGGTCCTACGAGCAGTACTTC.

This clone has a handful of counts. This chain joins TRBV5-1 and TRBJ1-2; 7 nucleotides line up with TRBD1. The CDR3 consists of 14 residues. Germline CDR1 SGHRS, CDR2 YFSETQ. The trim removed 3 bases at V and 1 base at J, leaving 3 bases unmatched. CDR3 region: CASSWGDSNYGYTF. The CDR3 DNA reads TGCGCCAGCAGCTGGGGGGACAGTAACTATGGCTACACCTTC.

The table lists this clone with a count of one. The gene calls are TRBV24-1 and TRBJ2-1, with TRBD1 identical over 12 bases. V was clipped by 2 bases and J by 8 bases; unmatched bases: 9. The CDR3 totals 17 residues. CDR1 is KGHDR, CDR2 SFDVKD, per germline. Here the CDR3 DNA reads TGTGCCACCAGTGATTCGGTGTGGGACAGGGGGCAAGATGAGCAGTTCTTC. This gives the protein CATSDSVWDRGQDEQFF.

The chain employs TRBV19 and TRBJ1-2; no firm D call. Trimming pared 2 bases from V and 0 bases from J, leaving 10 bases between. The CDR3 extends over 15 amino acids. From germline, CDR1 is LNHDA and CDR2 SQIVND (reference sequence). The CDR3 region is CASSIRNGANYGYTF. CDR3 nucleotides: TGTGCCAGTAGTATAAGGAACGGAGCTAACTATGGCTACACCTTC. Variable domain in full (rest from reference TRBV19 and TRBJ1-2): DGGITQSPKYLFRKEGQNVTLSCEQNLNHDAMYWYRQDPGQGLRLIYYSQIVNDFQKGDIAEGYSVSREKKESFPLTVTSAQKNPTAFYLCASSIRNGANYGYTFGSGTRLTVV.

This clone was seen just once. This sequence joins TRBV28 and TRBJ2-7; 9 nucleotides line up with TRBD2. CDR3 size: 16 residues. V was pared by 5 bases and J by 2 bases, with 10 bases of the junction left unmatched. Per the germline V gene, CDR1 is MDHEN and CDR2 is SYDVKM. This chain's CDR3 is CASSTLSGGNPYEQYF. CDR3 bases: TGTGCCAGCAGTACCCTTAGCGGGGGCAACCCCTACGAGCAGTACTTC.

This sequence joins TRBV3-1 (or the pseudogene TRBV3-2) and TRBJ1-4; D is possibly TRBD1 (5 bases). Germline CDR1 and CDR2: LGHDT and YNNKEL (reference sequence). Trimming removed 1 base from V and 8 bases from J, with 17 bases in between. The CDR3 has 16 amino acids. The CDR3 DNA sequence: TGTGCCAGCAGCCAAGCTTCGATCCAGGGTGGGGAAAAACTGTTTTTT. Protein: CASSQASIQGGEKLFF.

The chain recombines TRBV7-9 with TRBJ2-7; tentative D call: TRBD2 (5 bases). There are 14 residues in the CDR3. Per germline, CDR1 SEHNR and CDR2 FQNEAQ (reference sequence). V shed 3 bases and J shed 0 bases, with 9 bases lying between them. In DNA, the CDR3 is TGTGCCAGCAGCTTCATTGAGGGCTCCTACGAGCAGTACTTC. It yields the protein CASSFIEGSYEQYF. Using reference TRBV7-9 and TRBJ2-7 for the parts outside the CDR3, the full variable domain is DTGVSQNPRHKITKRGQNVTFRCDPISEHNRLYWYRQTLGQGPEFLTYFQNEAQLEKSRLLSDRFSAERPKGSFSTLEIQRTEQGDSAMYLCASSFIEGSYEQYFGPGTRLTVT.

The count of this clone is one. V and J are TRBV5-1 and TRBJ2-3; a weak D match, TRBD1 (5 bases). The germline V gene has CDR1 SGHRS and CDR2 YFSETQ. Trimming stripped 1 base from V and 2 bases from J, with 11 bases between. The CDR3 has 15 amino acids. CDR3 sequence (DNA): TGCGCCAGCAGCTTGACGACAGCCGTCACAGATACGCAGTATTTT. Protein sequence: CASSLTTAVTDTQYF.

This rearrangement joins TRBV7-3 to TRBJ1-1, with TRBD1 as a possible D gene (5 bases). V was trimmed by 5 bases and J by 1 base, leaving 8 bases between them. The CDR3 is 13 residues long. The germline V gene has CDR1 SGHTA and CDR2 FQGTGA. As DNA, the CDR3 is TGTGCCAGCAGCCTAGACAGGAACACTGAAGCTTTCTTT. The encoded protein is CASSLDRNTEAFF.

This chain joins TRBV9 and TRBJ1-6; D possibly corresponds to TRBD1 (5 bases). Between the trimmed V and J ends, which lost 4 bases and 7 bases, there was a span of 9 bases. The CDR3 covers 13 residues. Germline CDR1 and CDR2: SGDLS and YYNGEE. CDR3 region: CASSLTGNSPLHF. The CDR3 coding sequence is TGTGCCAGCAGCCTTACAGGAAATTCACCCCTCCACTTT.

This sequence joins TRBV28 and TRBJ2-7, with 7 bases that match TRBD1. This CDR3 spans 15 amino acids. The trim removed 7 bases at V and 5 bases at J, leaving 14 bases unmatched. Germline CDR1 and CDR2: MDHEN and SYDVKM. CDR3 sequence reads: CASTLGTEFFNEQYF. CDR3 nucleotide sequence: TGTGCCAGCACCCTTGGGACAGAATTTTTTAACGAGCAGTACTTC.

The rearrangement links TRBV28 to TRBJ1-4; D gene ambiguous. The CDR3 extends over 13 amino acids. Germline V gene data show CDR1 as MDHEN and CDR2 as SYDVKM. V shed 3 bases and J shed 11 bases, with 13 bases lying between them. The CDR3 here is CASSLPISGKLFF. Here the CDR3 DNA reads TGTGCCAGCAGTTTGCCTATATCGGGGAAACTGTTTTTT. The full variable domain, its missing parts supplied by reference TRBV28 and TRBJ1-4, is DVKVTQSSRYLVKRTGEKVFLECVQDMDHENMFWYRQDPGLGLRLIYFSYDVKMKEKGDIPEGYSVSREKKERFSLILESASTNQTSMYLCASSLPISGKLFFGSGTQLSVL.

The chain recombines TRBV7-3 with TRBJ2-7; TRBD2 is a possible D gene (7 bases). Germline V gene sequence: CDR1 SGHTA, CDR2 FQGTGA. With 4 bases removed from V and 3 bases from J, the gap between germline ends came to 13 bases. This CDR3 contains 14 residues. The CDR3 region is CASSSTGGLYEQYF. In DNA form, the CDR3 reads TGTGCCAGCAGCTCAACCGGGGGGCTCTACGAGCAGTACTTC.

This chain joins TRBV25-1 and TRBJ2-7, with TRBD1 as a possible D gene (6 bases). The germline CDR1 and CDR2 sequences are MGHDK and SYGVNS. The CDR3 is 13 amino acids. The V end was cut by 7 bases, the J end by 2 bases, with 12 bases between. CDR3: CASMGAGTYEQYF. The CDR3, as DNA: TGTGCCAGCATGGGGGCAGGAACCTACGAGCAGTACTTC.

This clone was seen a single time. The J gene is TRBJ2-3, the V gene TRBV10-1, with TRBD2 identical over 13 bases. Germline V gene sequence: CDR1 WNHNN, CDR2 SYGVQD (reference sequence). V shed 7 bases and J 2 bases; nucleotides not matched to a gene: 12. This CDR3 has 18 amino acids. The CDR3 loop is CASTNPGLAGIHTDTQYF. CDR3 DNA: TGCGCCAGCACTAATCCGGGACTAGCGGGGATACACACAGATACGCAGTATTTT.

The chain links TRBV19 to TRBJ2-5, with 9 bases fitting TRBD1. The ends lost 8 bases at V and 5 bases at J; junction bases unmatched: 9. Germline V gene data show CDR1 as LNHDA and CDR2 as SQIVND (reference sequence). The CDR3 has 14 residues. The CDR3 sequence: CASSLGQGFETQYF. The CDR3 coding sequence is TGTGCCAGTTCGTTAGGACAGGGGTTTGAGACCCAGTACTTC.